The next 19 T cell receptor beta chains were all read from a single sample in a study of CD8+ T cells in alopecia areata. The authors extracted RNA and reverse transcribed it into cDNA as the sequencing template. Using immunoSEQ multiplex PCR, the repertoire was profiled, and TCRdb retains in-frame clones only, with some absent. The sample lists around 290,000 clones, none appearing once, the ten largest making up 0.9% to 1.5%. Cutaneous lymph node cells were pooled, and they were sorted using CD4, CD8alpha, NKG2D, NKG2ACE and other markers. Sequencing was performed on CD4+ T cells sorted from a lymph node. These receptors all stem from a C3H/HeJ mouse with alopecia areata. The MHC haplotype recorded for the strain is H2-k.

About this clone: This sequence may be a read error, since a much larger clone differs from it by one base. Gene and germline names: mouse. The DNA ends 4 residues before the CDR3 does, and the rest of the CDR3 is filled in from the germline J gene. Other DNA variants within this sample encode the same CDR3. The chain joins TRBV13-1 to TRBJ2-5, with D tentatively TRBD1 (5 bases). From germline, CDR1 is NSHNY and CDR2 SYGAGN. The ends were cut back, 4 bases at V and 3 bases at J, with 6 bases in the middle. This CDR3 comprises 12 residues. The CDR3 spells CASSRQQDTQYF. CDR3 DNA, as far as it was read: TGTGCCAGCAGTAGACAGCAAGAC.

This clone appeared a few times. All gene names here are mouse names. The read terminates 3 residues ahead of where the CDR3 ends, so the germline J gene completes it. The chain has TRBV5 and TRBJ1-6; tentative D call: TRBD1 (5 bases). TRBJ1-6 is identified as an open reading frame with a role that is uncertain. The CDR3 has 15 amino acids. Trimming took off 4 bases at V and 7 bases at J, with 14 bases between the two ends. Germline lookup yields CDR1 LGHNA and CDR2 YNLKQL (reference sequence). CDR3 residues: CASSLTVGENSPLYF. Partial CDR3 DNA: TGTGCCAGCAGCCTGACAGTGGGGGAGAATTCGCCC.

With respect to this clone: The gene symbols are mouse symbols. The DNA ends 4 residues before the CDR3 does, and the rest of the CDR3 is filled in from the germline J gene. The same CDR3 is also encoded by other DNA sequences in this sample. V gene TRBV13-2 combines with J gene TRBJ2-5, with TRBD2 matching 7 bases. Per germline, CDR1 NNHNN and CDR2 SYGAGS (reference sequence). Germline trimming cut 0 bases from V and 2 bases from J; bases unmatched to any gene: 3. The CDR3 contains 15 residues. Here the CDR3 reads CASGDAVGGQDTQYF. Partial CDR3 DNA: TGTGCCAGCGGTGATGCAGTGGGGGGCCAAGAC.

Remarks on this clone: Gene names are the mouse ones. The CDR3 end falls 4 residues outside the read, so it is completed with the germline J gene. The identical CDR3 is also encoded by other nucleotide sequences in the sample. The chain combines TRBV17 with TRBJ2-5; D call uncertain. The CDR3 runs 13 residues. Per the germline V gene, CDR1 is MNHDT and CDR2 is YYDKIL. The CDR3 protein is CASSRGQEDTQYF. The part of the CDR3 DNA that was read is TGTGCTAGCAGTAGAGGTCAGGAAGAC.

With regard to this clone: Gene names are mouse gene names. The CDR3 end falls 4 residues outside the read, so it is completed with the germline J gene. The chain carries TRBV5 and TRBJ2-2; 9 positions match TRBD2. The length of the CDR3 is 18 residues. In germline, CDR1 is LGHNA, CDR2 YNLKQL (reference sequence). V trimming: 4 bases; J trimming: 0 bases; junction bases outside the gene matches: 9. The covered CDR3 bases are TGTGCCAGCAGCCCCTCTCCGACTGGGGGCTCAAACACCGGG. It is translated as CASSPSPTGGSNTG. The whole CDR3 region reads CASSPSPTGGSNTGQLYF.

A note on this clone: Genes here carry mouse names. The CDR3 end falls 3 residues outside the read, so it is completed with the germline J gene. The sample contains more than one DNA sequence encoding this CDR3. The V call is TRBV13-1, the J call TRBJ1-6; D is possibly TRBD1 (6 bases). TRBJ1-6 is designated an ORF whose function remains uncertain. The CDR3 is 16 amino acids. From germline, CDR1 is NSHNY and CDR2 SYGAGN. Trimming cost V 0 bases and J 2 bases, with 9 bases left between them. CDR3 DNA, as far as it was read: TGTGCCAGCAGTGATGCGGGGGGCGCCTATAATTCGCCC. Residues: CASSDAGGAYNSP. The whole CDR3 protein reads CASSDAGGAYNSPLYF.

This clone was observed a few times. The genes are named according to mouse. The read terminates 4 residues ahead of where the CDR3 ends, so the germline J gene completes it. The sample has other DNA sequences that encode this CDR3 too. V usage is TRBV19 and J usage is TRBJ2-2; a weak D match, TRBD2 (5 bases). The germline gives CDR1 FNHDT, CDR2 SITEND (reference sequence). Trimming cost V 1 base and J 0 bases, with 7 bases left between them. The CDR3 spans 15 residues. CDR3 bases read: TGTGCCAGCAGTATATGGGGAACAAACACCGGG. It translates to CASSIWGTNTG. In full, the CDR3 reads CASSIWGTNTGQLYF.

This clone has just a few counts. Genes and germline are mouse. The sample contains more than one DNA sequence encoding this CDR3. The CDR3 loop is CTCSAQSNTGQLYF. The part of the CDR3 DNA that was read is TGCACCTGCAGTGCACAGTCAAACACCGGG. The gene calls are TRBV1 and TRBJ2-2; D remains unclear. The missing CDR3 end, 4 residues past where the read stops, is filled in from the germline J gene. Trimming stripped 2 bases from V and 0 bases from J, with 4 bases between. The CDR3 has 14 residues. Per the germline V gene, CDR1 is NSQYPW and CDR2 is LRSPGD (reference sequence).

This clone has more than one count but fewer than ten. Gene names and germline match the mouse. The CDR3 is cut off 4 residues early in the read; its end comes from the germline J gene. The chain joins TRBV13-3 to TRBJ2-7; no clear D. Germline CDR1 is NNHDY and CDR2 is SYVADS. This CDR3 contains 12 residues. V was trimmed by 2 bases and J by 3 bases, leaving 6 bases between them. CDR3 in amino acids: CASSELVYEQYF. Partial CDR3 DNA: TGTGCCAGCAGTGAGCTGGTCTAT.

There are a few counts of this clone. Gene labels here are mouse ones. The DNA ends 4 residues before the CDR3 does, and the rest of the CDR3 is filled in from the germline J gene. The chain employs TRBV13-3 and TRBJ2-3, with 10 bases matching TRBD2. The CDR3 is made up of 16 amino acids. Germline CDR1 reads NNHDY; CDR2 reads SYVADS. J was trimmed by 0 bases and V by 6 bases; bases with no gene match: 7. The CDR3 here is CASTPDWGTSAETLYF. The CDR3 bases that were read are TGTGCCAGCACTCCGGACTGGGGGACTAGTGCAGAA.

This clone was picked up a small number of times. Gene names are mouse gene names. The sequence runs out 4 residues before the end of the CDR3; the remainder is reconstructed from the germline J gene. This sequence joins TRBV31 and TRBJ1-2; 7 bases line up with TRBD1. This CDR3 spans 13 amino acids. Germline V CDR1 and CDR2: GKSSPN, SITVG. V dropped 3 bases and J dropped 4; count of bases not matched to a gene: 5. The sequenced CDR3 bases are TGTGCCTGGAGCCAAGACAGGGCCTCC. It encodes CAWSQDRAS. In full, the CDR3 is CAWSQDRASDYTF.

This clone was picked up a small number of times. The gene names given are mouse names. The CDR3 end falls 4 residues outside the read, so it is completed with the germline J gene. The J gene is TRBJ2-1, the V gene TRBV14; TRBD2 matches 12 bases. J lost 2 bases, V lost 8 bases, and 2 bases had no gene match. CDR3 size: 14 residues. From germline, CDR1 is SGHDT and CDR2 FRDEAV. The sequenced part of the CDR3 DNA is TGTGCCAGTGGACTGGGGGGGTACTATGCT. Residues: CASGLGGYYA. The full CDR3 reads CASGLGGYYAEQFF.

This clone has just a few counts. Gene names and germline refer to mouse. The CDR3 end lies 4 residues beyond the end of the read and is filled in from the germline J gene. Other DNA sequences of this sample code for an identical CDR3. V is TRBV13-1 and J is TRBJ2-5; 11 bases are a match to TRBD1. Germline-derived CDR1 and CDR2 are NSHNY and SYGAGN. The J segment lost 0 bases and the V segment lost 4 bases, leaving 4 bases of the junction unmatched. The length of the CDR3 is 16 residues. Partial CDR3 DNA: TGTGCCAGCAGTCCCGGGACAGGGGGGAACCAAGAC. This sequence encodes CASSPGTGGNQD. The CDR3 reads in full as CASSPGTGGNQDTQYF.

As regards this clone: Gene names and germline match the mouse. The sequence runs out 4 residues before the end of the CDR3; the remainder is reconstructed from the germline J gene. At the DNA level, this CDR3 is encoded by other sequences in the same sample as well. The chain has TRBV19 and TRBJ2-5; 9 bases are a match to TRBD1. The CDR3 loop spans 14 amino acids. The trim removed 4 bases at V and 3 bases at J, leaving 3 bases unmatched. CDR1 is FNHDT, CDR2 SITEND, per germline (reference sequence). CDR3 amino acids: CASSLDRGQDTQYF. The part of the CDR3 DNA that was read is TGTGCCAGCAGTCTCGACAGGGGGCAAGAC.

As concerns this clone: Mouse gene names apply. The CDR3 goes on 4 residues after the read ends, and that part is filled in from the germline J gene. This CDR3 is also generated by other DNA sequences in the sample. This chain joins TRBV19 and TRBJ2-7, with 10 bases lining up with TRBD2. Trimming cost V 4 bases and J 0 bases; bases outside gene matches: 1. The CDR3 loop spans 14 amino acids. The germline gives CDR1 FNHDT, CDR2 SITEND (reference sequence). The CDR3 here is CASSRDWGSYEQYF. The sequenced CDR3 bases are TGTGCCAGCAGTCGGGACTGGGGCTCCTAT.

This clone was picked up a small number of times. Gene names and germline refer to mouse. The CDR3 goes on 4 residues after the read ends, and that part is filled in from the germline J gene. This chain joins TRBV31 and TRBJ2-5; tentatively, D is TRBD1 (5 bases). Trimming shortened V by 0 bases and J by 3 bases, and 7 bases separated the two germline ends. The CDR3 extends over 13 amino acids. Germline V gives CDR1 GKSSPN, CDR2 SITVG. The CDR3 bases that were read are TGTGCCTGGAGTCTAGGGGAACAAGAC. It translates to CAWSLGEQD. The entire CDR3 protein reads CAWSLGEQDTQYF.

There are a few counts of this clone. Mouse names are used for the genes. Read coverage stops 4 residues before the CDR3 terminus; the germline J gene supplies the remainder. The genes are TRBV1 and TRBJ2-3; TRBD1 matches 8 bases. This CDR3 contains 16 residues. V trimming: 0 bases; J trimming: 2 bases; junction bases outside the gene matches: 4. Germline CDR1 is NSQYPW and CDR2 is LRSPGD (reference sequence). This CDR3 is CTCSADWTGIAETLYF. Incomplete CDR3 DNA: TGCACCTGCAGTGCAGATTGGACAGGGATTGCAGAA.

This clone was observed a handful of times. Mouse germline and gene names are used. Read coverage stops 4 residues before the CDR3 terminus; the germline J gene supplies the remainder. This rearrangement joins TRBV13-3 to TRBJ1-2; the D gene is possibly TRBD1 (6 bases). CDR3 length equals 13 residues. From germline, CDR1 is NNHDY and CDR2 SYVADS. V was pared by 5 bases and J by 4 bases, with 12 bases between. The DNA read from the CDR3 is TGTGCCAGCAGGGACAGCCCGATCTCC. It codes for CASRDSPIS. In full, the CDR3 reads CASRDSPISDYTF.

This clone was recorded a few times. Mouse gene names and germline throughout. Coverage ceases 4 residues before the CDR3 finishes, and the germline J gene fills in the end. The chain employs TRBV19 and TRBJ2-1; 7 positions match TRBD1. V shed 4 bases and J 1 base; nucleotides not matched to a gene: 5. The CDR3 extends over 15 amino acids. Germline CDR1 and CDR2: FNHDT and SITEND (reference sequence). The sequenced part of the CDR3 DNA is TGTGCCAGCAGTCCCTCGACAGGGAACTATGCT. Encoded protein: CASSPSTGNYA. The CDR3 in its entirety is CASSPSTGNYAEQFF.